These 26 T cell receptor beta chains were all obtained from the same sample, sequenced in a study of shared clonotypes between healthy human individuals. TCRdb's table, derived via immunoSEQ multiplex PCR, lists solely in-frame clones and lacks some. The sample carries a few million clones, about 92% recorded once. Sequences were obtained from naive CD4+ T cells sorted from blood. Subset described: CD45RA+ positively selected. The source of these receptors is a man aged 18 to 29 in good health.

The chain has TRBV18 and TRBJ1-1; tentatively, D is TRBD1 (5 bases). The V gene's germline CDR1 is KGHSH and CDR2 LQKENI. V was pared by 3 bases and J by 3 bases, with 14 bases between. CDR3 length: 15 amino acids. The DNA for the CDR3 is TGTGCCAGCTCACCGGCAGGGTATCTGGACACTGAAGCTTTCTTT. Translation: CASSPAGYLDTEAFF.

This chain joins TRBV28 and TRBJ1-4, with 9 bases matching TRBD1. The CDR3 spans 15 residues. Germline V gene lookup returns CDR1 MDHEN and CDR2 SYDVKM. Losses at the gene ends were 2 bases for V and 8 bases for J; bases not matched to a gene: 6. The CDR3 reads CASSLQTGGEEKLFF. CDR3 coding DNA: TGTGCCAGCAGTTTACAGACAGGGGGAGAGGAAAAACTGTTTTTT. Complete variable domain (other parts from reference TRBV28 and TRBJ1-4): DVKVTQSSRYLVKRTGEKVFLECVQDMDHENMFWYRQDPGLGLRLIYFSYDVKMKEKGDIPEGYSVSREKKERFSLILESASTNQTSMYLCASSLQTGGEEKLFFGSGTQLSVL.

CDR3 amino acids: CAIRPGLAGGEQFF. Written as DNA, the CDR3 is TGTGCCATCAGGCCGGGACTAGCGGGCGGTGAGCAGTTCTTC. The chain uses TRBV10-3 and TRBJ2-1; 12 bases map to TRBD2. After removal of 6 bases from V and 9 bases from J, the junction contained 6 bases not matched to a gene. Germline V gene data show CDR1 as ENHRY and CDR2 as SYGVKD. This CDR3 is built from 14 residues.

This rearrangement joins TRBV7-2 to TRBJ2-2; a possible D gene is TRBD1 (6 bases). CDR1 is SGHTA and CDR2 is FQGNSA in the germline V gene. CDR3 length: 17 residues. Trimming pared 5 bases from V and 0 bases from J, leaving 16 bases between. In DNA form, the CDR3 reads TGTGCCAGCAGCCTAGACGGACAGTCTGCGAACACCGGGGAGCTGTTTTTT. This gives the protein CASSLDGQSANTGELFF.

This rearrangement joins TRBV5-1 to TRBJ2-4; D perhaps matches TRBD2 (6 bases). Germline V gives CDR1 SGHRS, CDR2 YFSETQ. The V and J ends lost 3 bases and 8 bases respectively, with 18 bases between them. CDR3 length: 15 residues. This CDR3 is CASSSTGSGQHIQYF. CDR3 nucleotides: TGCGCCAGCAGCTCGACCGGGAGCGGGCAGCACATTCAGTACTTC.

The gene calls are TRBV9 and TRBJ2-1; 14 nucleotides agree with TRBD2. V was pared by 3 bases and J by 2 bases, with 10 bases of the junction left unmatched. CDR3 length: 19 residues. Germline V gene lookup returns CDR1 SGDLS and CDR2 YYNGEE. CDR3: CASSAPGLAGVGTYNEQFF. DNA for the CDR3: TGTGCCAGCAGCGCTCCGGGACTAGCGGGAGTTGGTACCTACAATGAGCAGTTCTTC.

The chain carries TRBV7-2 and TRBJ2-1; TRBD2 agrees at 7 bases. Germline V lookup: CDR1 SGHTA, CDR2 FQGNSA. The trim removed 5 bases at V and 4 bases at J, leaving 11 bases unmatched. This CDR3 has 16 amino acids. The CDR3 DNA reads as TGTGCCAGCAGCCCTTGGGCTAGCGGAGAATACAATGAGCAGTTCTTC. Protein sequence: CASSPWASGEYNEQFF.

The chain links TRBV5-8 to TRBJ2-3; D call uncertain. Germline V gene sequence: CDR1 SGHTS, CDR2 YDEGEE. The CDR3 has 12 amino acids. The V end lost 4 bases, the J end lost 1 base, and 4 bases lay between the germline ends. The CDR3 sequence: CASSARTDTQYF. The CDR3, as DNA: TGTGCCAGCAGCGCGCGCACAGATACGCAGTATTTT.

The chain links TRBV27 to TRBJ1-2, with 8 nucleotides matching TRBD1. CDR1 and CDR2 (germline): MNHEY, SMNVEV (reference sequence). The CDR3 is 15 amino acids. V lost 4 bases and J lost 2; bases outside the gene matches: 6. The CDR3 sequence: CASSSLDRVNYGYTF. The CDR3 DNA reads TGTGCCAGCAGTTCTTTGGACAGGGTAAACTATGGCTACACCTTC.

V and J are TRBV5-1 and TRBJ1-2, with D perhaps matching TRBD1 (5 bases). From germline, CDR1 is SGHRS and CDR2 YFSETQ. Trimming removed 4 bases from V and 5 bases from J, with 12 bases in between. The CDR3 extends over 13 amino acids. This CDR3 reads CASSGTGVYGYTF. The DNA of the CDR3 is TGCGCCAGCAGCGGGACGGGTGTATATGGCTACACCTTC.

The CDR3 loop reads CASSPDRLEQFF. The CDR3 coding sequence is TGTGCCAGCAGTCCGGACAGGCTTGAGCAGTTCTTC. The chain carries TRBV6-5 and TRBJ2-1; the match to TRBD1 covers 7 bases. The CDR3 runs to 12 residues. In germline, CDR1 is MNHEY, CDR2 SVGAGI. V was pared by 5 bases and J by 9 bases, with 4 bases of the junction left unmatched.

The chain uses TRBV5-1 and TRBJ1-2, with unresolved D. V was cut by 4 bases and J by 5 bases, with 15 bases left in between. The CDR3 length is 14 residues. CDR1 and CDR2 from the germline V gene are SGHRS and YFSETQ. CDR3 sequence reads: CASSPRGTGYGYTF. The CDR3 coding sequence is TGCGCCAGCAGCCCCCGGGGAACGGGGTATGGCTACACCTTC.

V gene TRBV27 combines with J gene TRBJ2-7, with TRBD1 identical over 7 bases. J lost 2 bases, V lost 4 bases, and 5 bases had no gene match. This CDR3 has 14 amino acids. CDR1 is MNHEY and CDR2 is SMNVEV in the germline V gene (reference sequence). CDR3 nucleotide sequence: TGTGCCAGCAGTTACCGACAGGGAGCCTACGAGCAGTACTTC. This translates into CASSYRQGAYEQYF.

The chain couples TRBV19 to TRBJ2-1; D not resolved. CDR1 is LNHDA, CDR2 SQIVND, per germline (reference sequence). Trimming removed 3 bases at V and 8 bases at J, with 11 bases between. The CDR3 is 13 residues long. CDR3: CASSMLWGHEQFF. The CDR3 DNA follows: TGTGCCAGTAGTATGTTATGGGGTCATGAGCAGTTCTTC. The complete variable domain, with remaining parts taken from reference TRBV19 and TRBJ2-1, reads DGGITQSPKYLFRKEGQNVTLSCEQNLNHDAMYWYRQDPGQGLRLIYYSQIVNDFQKGDIAEGYSVSREKKESFPLTVTSAQKNPTAFYLCASSMLWGHEQFFGPGTRLTVL.

The chain joins TRBV28 to TRBJ1-6; TRBD1 matches at 8 bases. In germline, CDR1 is MDHEN, CDR2 SYDVKM. J was trimmed by 14 bases and V by 4 bases; bases with no gene match: 16. The CDR3 sequence is 16 residues long. Written as DNA, the CDR3 is TGTGCCAGCAGTTCTGCCGGGACAGGCCCGGAGGGAGCCCTCCACTTT. Its translation: CASSSAGTGPEGALHF.

The table lists this clone with a count of one. The rearrangement uses TRBV28 and TRBJ1-2; 8 bases align to TRBD1. The CDR3 is made up of 16 amino acids. Germline CDR1 reads MDHEN; CDR2 reads SYDVKM. V lost 2 bases and J lost 2; bases outside the gene matches: 7. The chain's CDR3 is CASSLGLWTGNYGYTF. CDR3 DNA: TGTGCCAGCAGTTTAGGGCTTTGGACAGGGAACTATGGCTACACCTTC.

The chain carries TRBV6-5 and TRBJ2-7; D is undetermined. Trimming cost V 4 bases and J 1 base, with 8 bases left between them. This CDR3 comprises 13 residues. CDR1 and CDR2 (germline): MNHEY, SVGAGI. The CDR3, as DNA: TGTGCCAGCAGTTCGACCGGGTCCTACGAGCAGTACTTC. It yields the protein CASSSTGSYEQYF.

The V call is TRBV6-1, the J call TRBJ2-3, with 8 bases fitting TRBD1. Per germline, CDR1 MNHNS and CDR2 SASEGT. V gave up 8 bases and J gave up 2 bases; unmatched junction bases: 3. The CDR3 contains 13 residues. The CDR3 loop is CASGTGYTDTQYF. The CDR3 nucleotides read TGTGCCAGCGGGACAGGATACACAGATACGCAGTATTTT.

This clone has a handful of counts. The rearrangement joins TRBV30 to TRBJ1-4, with 8 bases lining up with TRBD1. The CDR3 consists of 10 residues. CDR1 is GTSNPN, CDR2 SVGIG, per germline (reference sequence). Trimming at V came to 4 bases and at J to 12 bases, leaving 1 base not matched to a gene. The CDR3 DNA is TGTGCCTGGAAGGACAGGGAACTGTTTTTT. Translating it yields CAWKDRELFF. The full variable domain, its missing parts supplied by reference TRBV30 and TRBJ1-4, is SQTIHQWPATLVQPVGSPLSLECTVEGTSNPNLYWYRQAAGRGLQLLFYSVGIGQISSEVPQNLSASRPQDRQFILSSKKLLLSDSGFYLCAWKDRELFFGSGTQLSVL.

This chain uses TRBV5-1 with TRBJ2-5; D might be TRBD1 (6 bases). The CDR3 is 14 residues long. V was trimmed by 1 base and J by 5 bases, leaving 12 bases between them. Germline V gene lookup returns CDR1 SGHRS and CDR2 YFSETQ. CDR3 in amino acids: CASSLNRAGETQYF. Written as DNA, the CDR3 is TGCGCCAGCAGCTTGAACAGGGCAGGGGAGACCCAGTACTTC.

Comments on this clone: Other DNA variants within this sample encode the same CDR3. V gene TRBV7-2 combines with J gene TRBJ2-3; D uncertain. V gave up 5 bases and J gave up 4 bases, with 4 bases separating them. The CDR3 totals 11 residues. CDR1 is SGHTA, CDR2 FQGNSA, per germline. The CDR3 nucleotides read TGTGCCAGCAGCCAGCCAGATACGCAGTATTTT. This gives the protein CASSQPDTQYF.

This chain links TRBV30 with TRBJ2-7, with D possibly being TRBD1 (5 bases). The ends were cut back, 1 base at V and 3 bases at J, with 10 bases in the middle. The CDR3 runs 13 residues. Germline V gives CDR1 GTSNPN, CDR2 SVGIG (reference sequence). The CDR3 DNA reads as TGTGCCTGGAGTGAGGGGCAGTACTACGAGCAGTACTTC. Its protein product is CAWSEGQYYEQYF.

The V and J genes are TRBV4-1 and TRBJ1-2, with unresolved D. The germline V and J ends were trimmed by 4 bases and 0 bases, with 6 bases remaining between them. Germline V lookup: CDR1 MGHRA, CDR2 YSYEKL. The CDR3 consists of 13 residues. The CDR3 reads CASSPGTNYGYTF. CDR3 bases: TGCGCCAGCAGCCCGGGCACTAACTATGGCTACACCTTC.

V usage is TRBV6-6 and J usage is TRBJ2-3; D gene unclear. With 4 bases removed from V and 0 bases from J, the gap between germline ends came to 11 bases. From germline, CDR1 is MNHNY and CDR2 SVGAGI (reference sequence). The length of the CDR3 is 15 residues. CDR3 in DNA: TGTGCCAGCAGTTTAATCCTGGCTAGCACAGATACGCAGTATTTT. This gives the protein CASSLILASTDTQYF.

The V and J genes are TRBV7-2 and TRBJ2-2; D is unresolved. The germline CDR1 and CDR2 sequences are SGHTA and FQGNSA. This CDR3 region has 14 residues. Trimming stripped 5 bases from V and 1 base from J, with 8 bases between. The CDR3 protein is CASSTQENTGELFF. CDR3 nucleotide sequence: TGTGCCAGCAGCACGCAGGAGAACACCGGGGAGCTGTTTTTT.

On this clone: The sample holds other DNA sequences that translate to the same CDR3. This rearrangement joins TRBV11-2 to TRBJ2-6; the D call may be TRBD1 or TRBD2 (5 bases each). V was shortened by 2 bases and J by 0 bases, with 8 bases between the two germline ends. CDR1 and CDR2 (germline): SGHAT, FQNNGV. This CDR3 is built from 16 residues. The CDR3 reads CASSLTGGSGANVLTF. Here the CDR3 DNA reads TGTGCCAGCAGCTTAACAGGAGGCTCTGGGGCCAACGTCCTGACTTTC.